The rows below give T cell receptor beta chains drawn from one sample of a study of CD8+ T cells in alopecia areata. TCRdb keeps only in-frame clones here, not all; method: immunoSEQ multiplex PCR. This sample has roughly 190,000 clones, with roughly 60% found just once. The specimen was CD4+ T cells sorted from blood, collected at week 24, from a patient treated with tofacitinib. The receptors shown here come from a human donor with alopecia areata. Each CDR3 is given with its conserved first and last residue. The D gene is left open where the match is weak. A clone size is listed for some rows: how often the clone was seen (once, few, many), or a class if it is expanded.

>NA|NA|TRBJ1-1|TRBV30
CAWTPGERRTFF
TGTGCCTGGACCCCAGGGGAGAGAAGAACTTTCTTT
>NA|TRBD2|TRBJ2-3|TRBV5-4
CASSELAEDTQYF
TGTGCCAGCAGCGAGCTAGCGGAAGATACGCAGTATTTT
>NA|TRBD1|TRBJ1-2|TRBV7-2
CASSLGDREGDGYTF
TGTGCCAGCAGCTTAGGGGACAGGGAAGGTGATGGCTACACCTTC
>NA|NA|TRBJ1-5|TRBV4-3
CASSQESGLPQHF
TGCGCCAGCAGCCAAGAGTCGGGCTTGCCCCAGCATTTT
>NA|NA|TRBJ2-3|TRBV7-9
CASTLLGDTQYF
TGTGCCAGCACCCTACTGGGGGATACGCAGTATTTT
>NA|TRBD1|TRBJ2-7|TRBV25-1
CASSEWGQGIDEQYF
TGTGCCAGCAGTGAATGGGGACAGGGTATTGACGAGCAGTACTTC
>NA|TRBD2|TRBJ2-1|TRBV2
CASSEIAGAYNEQFF
TGTGCCAGCAGTGAGATAGCGGGGGCCTACAATGAGCAGTTCTTC
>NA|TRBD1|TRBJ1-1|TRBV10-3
CAIGDRSNTEAFF
TGTGCCATCGGGGACAGATCGAACACTGAAGCTTTCTTT
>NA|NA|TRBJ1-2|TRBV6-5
CASSPGPVTNYGYTF
TGTGCCAGCAGTCCCGGACCTGTTACTAACTATGGCTACACCTTC
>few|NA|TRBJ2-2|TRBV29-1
CSVGSGTGELFF
TGCAGCGTTGGGAGCGGGACCGGGGAGCTGTTTTTT
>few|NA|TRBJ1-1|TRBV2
CASIDPGHANTEAFF
TGTGCCAGTATTGATCCCGGACATGCTAACACTGAAGCTTTCTTT